This paragraph reports one TCR beta chain. There is no known antigen for this receptor. Base qualities are missing; no much larger clone stands one base away. Preparation of the library involved PCR. Sequencing was carried out with an Illumina HiSeq 2500. To normalize quantification of the TCRbeta repertoire, the TCR libraries were built with molecular barcoding that relied on unique molecular identifiers. TCRdb passed the public sequencing reads through fastp at Q25 and MiXCR, retaining productive beta sequences. Every distinct CDR3 protein forms one entry, paired with its most common genes and DNA. The sample profile shows roughly 500,000 distinct CDR3 sequences; about a sixth of them were found once. The ten biggest clones cover 3% to 4% of the sample. These data originate in a study of T-cell reconstitution after alpha-beta-depleted transplantation in children (TCRdb year 2016). General notes on the study: T-cell immune reconstitution after TCRalphabeta/CD19-depleted allogeneic hematopoietic cell transplantation in children was quantitatively tracked in the study by means of TCR repertoire profiling.

The junction shows trimming of 0 bases on V and 2 bases on J, and the gene matches do not reach 6 bases of it. Including the terminal cysteine and phenylalanine, the CDR3 comprises 16 residues. Just the 48-base CDR3 DNA is kept, in frame starting at base 1. Taken from the germline V gene, the CDR1 and CDR2 loops are SGHRS and YFSETQ. The chain joins TRBV5-1 to TRBJ2-5; TRBD2 fits 8 bases in the junction. The material sequenced was PBMCs from the stem cell graft donor, taken from the stem cell graft. This TCR was recovered from a human donor who donated a stem cell graft to a child with acute lymphoblastic leukemia. The nucleotide sequence is TGCGCCAGCAGCTTGGCCGACTCTAGCGGGCAAGAGACCCAGTACTTC. This is translated as CASSLADSSGQETQYF.